The 9 T cell receptor beta chains reported below all come from one sample, sequenced in a study of human T cells and chemical hapten exposure (dated by TCRdb to the early 2020s). Library method: RACE. The sample was run on a NextSeq 500. Starting from the raw public reads, TCRdb applied fastp trimming at Q25, assembled clones with MiXCR and retained in-frame beta chains. When rows share a CDR3 protein, they turn into one entry using the most common DNA and genes. This sample holds roughly 98,000 distinct CDR3 sequences; under 15% were observed only once. The ten biggest clones cover approximately 2% of the sample. The time point label for this specimen denotes: patch test 1, 2 weeks after DPC sensitization. Explained via the paper, the treatment or condition label denotes: therapeutic diphenylcyclopropenone sensitization with weekly scalp DPC. The specimen comprised whole blood, sampled in connection with sensitization to the hapten diphenylcyclopropenone (DPC). These TCRs come from a woman aged 35 to 49 with alopecia areata. Some clones in this sample may be carry-over from other donors' samples.

The V gene is TRBV19, the J gene TRBJ2-3, with 8 bases lining up with TRBD1. Germline V gene sequence: CDR1 LNHDA, CDR2 SQIVND (reference sequence). The junction had 2 bases not matched to a gene; V was cut back by 0 bases and J by 0 bases. This CDR3 is built from 16 residues. CDR3: CASSIDQGASTDTQYF. The CDR3 nucleotides read TGTGCCAGTAGTATAGATCAGGGGGCTAGCACAGATACGCAGTATTTT.

This clonotype was picked up many times. V gene TRBV5-1 combines with J gene TRBJ1-1; 9 bases map to TRBD1. CDR1 is SGHRS and CDR2 is YFSETQ in the germline V gene. The V and J ends lost 4 bases and 6 bases, in that order; junction bases with no gene match: 7. The CDR3 extends over 14 amino acids. The CDR3 here is CASSLRQGGAEAFF. The CDR3 DNA is TGCGCCAGCAGCCTTCGACAGGGGGGCGCTGAAGCTTTCTTT.

This clonotype was seen only a few times. The chain is built from TRBV5-5 and TRBJ2-1; 9 positions agree with TRBD1. CDR1 and CDR2 from the germline V gene are SGHKS and YYEKEE (reference sequence). The CDR3 sequence is 15 residues long. The V and J ends lost 3 bases and 6 bases, in that order; junction bases with no gene match: 7. The CDR3 loop is CASSSSWTGVNEQFF. The DNA for the CDR3 is TGTGCCAGCAGCTCCTCTTGGACAGGGGTCAATGAGCAGTTCTTC.

J is TRBJ2-7 and V is TRBV9, with D possibly TRBD1 on 6 matching bases. This CDR3 has 14 residues. Trimming removed 2 bases from V and 1 base from J, with 10 bases in between. Germline assignment: CDR1 SGDLS and CDR2 YYNGEE. This CDR3 reads CASSVRDTSYEQYF. The CDR3 bases are TGTGCCAGCAGCGTCCGGGACACTTCCTACGAGCAGTACTTC.

The V and J genes are TRBV20-1 and TRBJ2-5, with 9 bases lining up with TRBD2. V lost 2 bases, J lost 4 bases, and 8 bases stayed unmatched. Germline CDR1 is DFQATT and CDR2 is SNEGSKA (reference sequence). The CDR3 has 15 amino acids. Here the CDR3 DNA reads TGCAGTGCTAGATCGGTAGCGGGAGTAGGAGAGACCCAGTACTTC. Translated, it gives CSARSVAGVGETQYF.

This clonotype has at least ten counts. The chain recombines TRBV18 with TRBJ2-7, with 8 bases matching TRBD2. Germline V gene data show CDR1 as KGHSH and CDR2 as LQKENI. With V trimmed by 0 bases and J by 2 bases, 3 bases remained unmatched. This CDR3 has 15 residues. The DNA of the CDR3 is TGTGCCAGCTCACCACCGGGACTAGGCACCTACGAGCAGTACTTC. Its translation: CASSPPGLGTYEQYF.

The chain joins TRBV19 to TRBJ2-4; TRBD1 agrees at 8 bases. This CDR3 comprises 16 residues. J was trimmed by 8 bases and V by 5 bases; bases with no gene match: 14. Germline loops: CDR1 LNHDA, CDR2 SQIVND (reference sequence). The CDR3 sequence is CASSPAGDRRGDIQYF. DNA of the CDR3: TGTGCCAGTAGTCCCGCCGGGGACAGGCGGGGTGACATTCAGTACTTC.

The genes are TRBV3-1 and TRBJ2-7; D perhaps matches TRBD2 (5 bases). V lost 4 bases and J 3 bases, leaving 22 bases between the germline ends. Germline V gene lookup returns CDR1 LGHDT and CDR2 YNNKEL (reference sequence). The CDR3 totals 17 residues. In DNA form, the CDR3 reads TGTGCCAGCAGCCCCCTCAGGTTGGCGGGTGTGGACTACGAGCAGTACTTC. Its protein product is CASSPLRLAGVDYEQYF.

This sequence joins TRBV18 and TRBJ1-6; 8 nucleotides line up with TRBD1. CDR1 is KGHSH and CDR2 is LQKENI in the germline V gene. The V segment lost 4 bases and the J segment 7 bases; nucleotides outside the gene matches: 9. The CDR3 consists of 16 residues. CDR3 loop: CASSLTETGENSPLHF. In nucleotides, the CDR3 is TGTGCCAGCTCACTCACCGAGACAGGGGAGAATTCACCCCTCCACTTT.